The 3 T cell receptor beta chains below come from one sample, sequenced in a study of CD8+ T cells in alopecia areata. Treatment meaning: oral pan-JAK inhibitor, 5-10 mg twice daily. The authors extracted RNA and reverse transcribed it into cDNA as the sequencing template. Data came from immunoSEQ multiplex PCR; TCRdb stores just in-frame clones and leaves some out. The sample shows about 200,000 clones, 55% to 70% of them seen only once. The source material was CD4+ T cells sorted from blood, sampled at week 4, from a patient treated with tofacitinib. The receptors were gathered from a human donor with alopecia areata.

The J gene is TRBJ1-2, the V gene TRBV25-1; unclear D gene. The length of the CDR3 is 11 residues. V lost 6 bases and J 8 bases, leaving 10 bases between the germline ends. CDR1 and CDR2 (germline): MGHDK, SYGVNS. For the CDR3, the DNA is TGTGCCAGCAGGAGGACCGGGGGCTACACCTTC. Translating it yields CASRRTGGYTF.

The CDR3: CASSSPQGGRDTQYF. In DNA, the CDR3 is TGTGCCAGCAGCTCCCCACAGGGAGGAAGAGATACGCAGTATTTT. This chain uses TRBV7-2 with TRBJ2-3; the D call may be TRBD1 or TRBD2 (6 bases each). The CDR3 covers 15 residues. V lost 4 bases and J 5 bases, leaving 16 bases between the germline ends. The V gene's germline CDR1 is SGHTA and CDR2 FQGNSA.

The sample holds a few counts of this clone. The rearrangement joins TRBV5-4 to TRBJ2-1; D might be TRBD1 or TRBD2, each matching 5 bases. CDR3 length: 15 amino acids. Germline CDR1 SGHNT, CDR2 YYREEE (reference sequence). Trimming took 0 bases from V and 5 from J, leaving 12 bases between them. CDR3 nucleotide sequence: TGTGCCAGCAGCTTGGATTGGGGGTTCAACAATGAGCAGTTCTTC. As protein: CASSLDWGFNNEQFF.